These T cell receptor beta chains were read from a single sample in a study of T cell responses to AZD1222 COVID-19 vaccine. Assay used: immunoSEQ multiplex PCR; TCRdb lists only in-frame clones, some missing. This table has about 100,000 clones, approximately 84% appearing once. Sequencing was performed on peripheral blood, taken on day 0 of AZD1222 vaccination. Source of these receptors: an adult in good health. Each CDR3 is given with its conserved first and last residue. Fields, in order: clone size, V gene, J gene, D gene, CDR3 protein, CDR3 DNA. D genes are given only for firm matches. Rows give clone size only sometimes, using once, few, many, or a class for an expanded clone.

abundance: NA; v_gene: TRBV28; j_gene: TRBJ1-1; d_gene: NA; CDR3aa: CASSWVRMNTEAFF; CDR3nt: TGTGCCAGCAGCTGGGTGAGGATGAACACTGAAGCTTTCTTT
abundance: NA; v_gene: TRBV12-3/TRBV12-4; j_gene: TRBJ1-1; d_gene: NA; CDR3aa: CASSFTAGTEAFF; CDR3nt: TGTGCCAGCAGTTTTACAGCGGGCACTGAAGCTTTCTTT
abundance: NA; v_gene: TRBV11-2; j_gene: TRBJ1-1; d_gene: NA; CDR3aa: CASSLALQGNTEAFF; CDR3nt: TGTGCCAGCAGCTTAGCTCTACAGGGGAACACTGAAGCTTTCTTT
abundance: NA; v_gene: TRBV19; j_gene: TRBJ1-5; d_gene: NA; CDR3aa: CASSMWEGMSQPQHF; CDR3nt: TGTGCCAGTAGTATGTGGGAGGGAATGAGTCAGCCCCAGCATTTT
abundance: few; v_gene: TRBV6-5; j_gene: TRBJ1-2; d_gene: NA; CDR3aa: CASSMTLGYGYTF; CDR3nt: TGTGCCAGCTCCATGACCTTGGGATATGGCTACACCTTC
abundance: few; v_gene: TRBV5-6; j_gene: TRBJ1-1; d_gene: NA; CDR3aa: CASRGWQYTEAFF; CDR3nt: TGTGCCAGCAGGGGATGGCAGTACACTGAAGCTTTCTTT
abundance: once; v_gene: TRBV11-2; j_gene: TRBJ2-7; d_gene: TRBD2; CDR3aa: CADSWASGSGIVYEQYF; CDR3nt: TGTGCCGACTCGTGGGCTAGCGGGAGTGGAATCGTGTACGAGCAGTACTTC
abundance: NA; v_gene: TRBV30; j_gene: TRBJ2-1; d_gene: NA; CDR3aa: CAWSLKQPSFGEQFF; CDR3nt: TGTGCCTGGAGTTTGAAACAACCCTCCTTTGGTGAGCAGTTCTTC
abundance: NA; v_gene: TRBV4-2; j_gene: TRBJ2-3; d_gene: NA; CDR3aa: CASSQDLRRRNTDTQYF; CDR3nt: TGTGCCAGCAGCCAAGATCTCCGCCGCCGCAACACAGATACGCAGTATTTT
abundance: NA; v_gene: TRBV6-5; j_gene: TRBJ1-4; d_gene: NA; CDR3aa: CASSMTRTNEKLFF; CDR3nt: TGTGCCAGCAGTATGACACGGACTAATGAAAAACTGTTTTTT
abundance: NA; v_gene: TRBV7-8; j_gene: TRBJ1-4; d_gene: NA; CDR3aa: CASSFSPNEKLFF; CDR3nt: TGTGCCAGCAGCTTTAGCCCTAATGAAAAACTGTTTTTT
abundance: NA; v_gene: TRBV7-9; j_gene: TRBJ1-5; d_gene: NA; CDR3aa: CASSSFKGNQPQHF; CDR3nt: TGTGCCAGCAGCTCCTTCAAAGGGAATCAGCCCCAGCATTTT
abundance: NA; v_gene: TRBV4-1; j_gene: TRBJ1-3; d_gene: NA; CDR3aa: CASSQDLGEGNTIYF; CDR3nt: TGCGCCAGCAGCCAAGATTTGGGGGAGGGGAACACCATATATTTT
abundance: NA; v_gene: TRBV11-2; j_gene: TRBJ1-2; d_gene: NA; CDR3aa: CASSLGRDRGYGYTF; CDR3nt: TGTGCCAGCAGCTTAGGCAGGGATAGGGGGTATGGCTACACCTTC
abundance: NA; v_gene: TRBV14; j_gene: TRBJ2-3; d_gene: TRBD1; CDR3aa: CASSPRRTGGPDTQYF; CDR3nt: TGTGCCAGCAGCCCCCGCCGCACAGGGGGCCCAGATACGCAGTATTTT
abundance: NA; v_gene: TRBV18; j_gene: TRBJ2-1; d_gene: NA; CDR3aa: CASSPNTGPQANEQFF; CDR3nt: TGTGCCAGCTCACCAAATACCGGGCCCCAGGCCAATGAGCAGTTCTTC
abundance: NA; v_gene: TRBV18; j_gene: TRBJ1-6; d_gene: TRBD1; CDR3aa: CASSPRDSYNSPLHF; CDR3nt: TGTGCCAGCTCTCCACGGGACAGCTATAATTCACCCCTCCACTTT
abundance: NA; v_gene: TRBV5-1; j_gene: TRBJ1-1; d_gene: NA; CDR3aa: CASSSLGAVMNTEAFF; CDR3nt: TGCGCCAGCAGCTCCCTAGGGGCAGTCATGAACACTGAAGCTTTCTTT
abundance: NA; v_gene: TRBV19; j_gene: TRBJ2-1; d_gene: NA; CDR3aa: CASSTRGNEQFF; CDR3nt: TGTGCCAGTAGTACCAGGGGAAATGAGCAGTTCTTC
abundance: once; v_gene: TRBV12-3/TRBV12-4; j_gene: TRBJ1-2; d_gene: NA; CDR3aa: CASSSGYGYTF; CDR3nt: TGTGCCAGCAGTTCAGGGTATGGCTACACCTTC
abundance: NA; v_gene: TRBV10-3; j_gene: TRBJ1-1; d_gene: TRBD1; CDR3aa: CAALTGGSTEAFF; CDR3nt: TGTGCCGCCCTGACAGGGGGGTCCACTGAAGCTTTCTTT
abundance: NA; v_gene: TRBV7-9; j_gene: TRBJ2-7; d_gene: TRBD1; CDR3aa: CASSSQLNRGGEQYF; CDR3nt: TGTGCCAGCAGCTCGCAACTCAACAGGGGTGGCGAGCAGTACTTC
abundance: NA; v_gene: TRBV11-2; j_gene: TRBJ1-2; d_gene: NA; CDR3aa: CASSLDRGGGWDTF; CDR3nt: TGTGCCAGCAGCTTAGATAGGGGCGGAGGTTGGGACACCTTC
abundance: NA; v_gene: TRBV5-1; j_gene: TRBJ2-7; d_gene: NA; CDR3aa: CASTVQRRGGEEQYF; CDR3nt: TGCGCCAGCACCGTGCAGCGGAGGGGTGGGGAGGAGCAGTACTTC
abundance: NA; v_gene: TRBV4-2; j_gene: TRBJ1-4; d_gene: TRBD1; CDR3aa: CASSQRQGMNEKLFF; CDR3nt: TGTGCCAGCAGCCAAAGACAGGGGATGAATGAAAAACTGTTTTTT
abundance: few; v_gene: TRBV20-1; j_gene: TRBJ2-1; d_gene: TRBD2; CDR3aa: CSASSPSGSEQFF; CDR3nt: TGCAGTGCTAGTTCCCCTAGCGGGAGTGAGCAGTTCTTC
abundance: NA; v_gene: TRBV28; j_gene: TRBJ2-7; d_gene: NA; CDR3aa: CASSSRFEQYF; CDR3nt: TGTGCCAGCAGTTCCCGATTTGAGCAGTACTTC
abundance: NA; v_gene: TRBV5-1; j_gene: TRBJ1-1; d_gene: TRBD1; CDR3aa: CASSERQGARSTEAFF; CDR3nt: TGCGCCAGCAGCGAAAGACAGGGGGCGAGAAGCACTGAAGCTTTCTTT
abundance: NA; v_gene: TRBV7-9; j_gene: TRBJ1-5; d_gene: TRBD1; CDR3aa: CASSLDPPDRPIQPQHF; CDR3nt: TGTGCCAGCAGCTTGGATCCCCCGGACAGGCCCATCCAGCCCCAGCATTTT
abundance: NA; v_gene: TRBV10-2; j_gene: TRBJ1-6; d_gene: NA; CDR3aa: CASRSGGAIMTPLHF; CDR3nt: TGCGCCAGCCGGTCGGGGGGGGCCATAATGACACCCCTCCACTTT
abundance: once; v_gene: TRBV19; j_gene: TRBJ2-1; d_gene: TRBD2; CDR3aa: CASMGLAGRSSYNEQFF; CDR3nt: TGTGCCAGTATGGGACTAGCGGGGAGGAGCTCCTACAATGAGCAGTTCTTC